Listed below are T cell receptor beta chains from one sample, sequenced in a study of memory CD4+ T cells and cytomegalovirus serostatus. Assay used: immunoSEQ multiplex PCR; TCRdb lists only in-frame clones, some missing. The table includes about 82,000 clones, 65% to 85% detected once. The sequenced sample was memory CD4+ T cells from blood. Source of these receptors: an adult in good health and CMV-seronegative. Both conserved end residues are part of each CDR3. A D gene is named only where the DNA matches it firmly. A row's size may be missing; if present it is once, few, many or a size class.

NA TRBD1 TRBJ1-1 TRBV18 CASSPRGQEGEAFF TGTGCCAGCTCACCGAGGGGACAGGAAGGAGAAGCTTTCTTT
NA NA TRBJ2-2 TRBV30 CAWKGGGTNTGELFF TGTGCCTGGAAAGGGGGCGGGACTAACACCGGGGAGCTGTTTTTT
once NA TRBJ1-2 TRBV5-1 CASSLGGGGREGYTF TGCGCCAGCAGCTTGGGTGGAGGAGGTAGAGAAGGCTACACCTTC
once TRBD2 TRBJ2-5 TRBV5-6 CASSLRLAGQETQYF TGTGCCAGCAGCCTAAGACTAGCGGGCCAAGAGACCCAGTACTTC
NA TRBD2 TRBJ2-2 TRBV29-1 CSAHSGTTNTGELFF TGCAGCGCACATAGCGGGACCACGAACACCGGGGAGCTGTTTTTT
few NA TRBJ1-2 TRBV19 CASSMQGNYGYTF TGTGCCAGTAGTATGCAGGGAAACTATGGCTACACCTTC
NA NA TRBJ2-2 TRBV29-1 CSVAGGSDTGELFF TGCAGCGTTGCAGGGGGGTCGGACACCGGGGAGCTGTTTTTT
NA NA TRBJ2-1 TRBV5-4 CASSPPTGLYNEQFF TGTGCCAGCAGCCCCCCCACAGGCCTGTACAATGAGCAGTTCTTC
once NA TRBJ2-5 TRBV10-3 CAISGAREGRETQYF TGTGCCATCAGTGGAGCCAGGGAAGGACGAGAGACCCAGTACTTC
few NA TRBJ1-5 TRBV28 CASSLPNEGLPQHF TGTGCCAGCAGTTTACCCAATGAGGGGCTGCCCCAGCATTTT
NA NA TRBJ2-1 TRBV30 CAWSVVWQGDEQFF TGTGCCTGGAGTGTAGTTTGGCAGGGCGACGAGCAGTTCTTC
NA NA TRBJ1-4 TRBV18 CASSPIGGSKNEKLFF TGTGCCAGCTCCCCAATCGGGGGGAGTAAAAATGAAAAACTGTTTTTT
few NA TRBJ1-1 TRBV4-3 CASSQGLGGTEAFF TGCGCCAGCAGCCAGGGTTTAGGGGGGACTGAAGCTTTCTTT
once NA TRBJ2-7 TRBV5-1 CASSLGGTMGEQYF TGCGCCAGCAGCTTGGGAGGGACGATGGGAGAGCAGTACTTC
NA NA TRBJ1-6 TRBV29-1 CSVRAGGDSPLHF TGCAGCGTTCGGGCAGGTGGCGATTCACCCCTCCACTTT
NA NA TRBJ1-1 TRBV5-1 CASSLDRAMNTEAFF TGCGCCAGCAGCTTGGACAGGGCCATGAACACTGAAGCTTTCTTT
NA NA TRBJ2-3 TRBV11-3 CASSGDTTGKDTQYF TGTGCCAGCAGCGGTGACACGACGGGGAAGGATACGCAGTATTTT
NA TRBD2 TRBJ2-5 TRBV7-2 CASSQPLGRGGRETQYF TGTGCCAGCAGCCAGCCCTTAGGTCGGGGGGGCCGAGAGACCCAGTACTTC
NA TRBD2 TRBJ2-1 TRBV19 CASSSYVSGGGSSYNEQFF TGTGCCAGTAGTAGTTATGTTAGCGGGGGGGGGAGCTCCTACAATGAGCAGTTCTTC
NA NA TRBJ1-1 TRBV19 CATQWRLNTEAFF TGTGCCACCCAGTGGAGATTGAACACTGAAGCTTTCTTT
NA NA TRBJ2-3 TRBV29-1 CSVSRSDTQYF TGCAGCGTTTCTAGAAGCGATACGCAGTATTTT
NA NA TRBJ1-5 TRBV10-1 CASSAAGSNQPQHF TGCGCCAGCAGTGCAGCGGGCAGCAATCAGCCCCAGCATTTT
NA NA TRBJ1-3 TRBV15 CATSTSPGNTIYF TGTGCCACCAGCACTAGCCCTGGAAACACCATATATTTT
NA NA TRBJ2-6 TRBV5-1 CASSFIMTGANVLTF TGCGCCAGCAGCTTTATCATGACTGGGGCCAACGTCCTGACTTTC
NA NA TRBJ1-1 TRBV9 CASSVQGNTEAFF TGTGCCAGCAGCGTCCAGGGGAACACTGAAGCTTTCTTT
NA NA TRBJ1-1 TRBV7-8 CASSFQGIRNTEAFF TGTGCCAGCAGCTTTCAGGGGATTAGAAACACTGAAGCTTTCTTT